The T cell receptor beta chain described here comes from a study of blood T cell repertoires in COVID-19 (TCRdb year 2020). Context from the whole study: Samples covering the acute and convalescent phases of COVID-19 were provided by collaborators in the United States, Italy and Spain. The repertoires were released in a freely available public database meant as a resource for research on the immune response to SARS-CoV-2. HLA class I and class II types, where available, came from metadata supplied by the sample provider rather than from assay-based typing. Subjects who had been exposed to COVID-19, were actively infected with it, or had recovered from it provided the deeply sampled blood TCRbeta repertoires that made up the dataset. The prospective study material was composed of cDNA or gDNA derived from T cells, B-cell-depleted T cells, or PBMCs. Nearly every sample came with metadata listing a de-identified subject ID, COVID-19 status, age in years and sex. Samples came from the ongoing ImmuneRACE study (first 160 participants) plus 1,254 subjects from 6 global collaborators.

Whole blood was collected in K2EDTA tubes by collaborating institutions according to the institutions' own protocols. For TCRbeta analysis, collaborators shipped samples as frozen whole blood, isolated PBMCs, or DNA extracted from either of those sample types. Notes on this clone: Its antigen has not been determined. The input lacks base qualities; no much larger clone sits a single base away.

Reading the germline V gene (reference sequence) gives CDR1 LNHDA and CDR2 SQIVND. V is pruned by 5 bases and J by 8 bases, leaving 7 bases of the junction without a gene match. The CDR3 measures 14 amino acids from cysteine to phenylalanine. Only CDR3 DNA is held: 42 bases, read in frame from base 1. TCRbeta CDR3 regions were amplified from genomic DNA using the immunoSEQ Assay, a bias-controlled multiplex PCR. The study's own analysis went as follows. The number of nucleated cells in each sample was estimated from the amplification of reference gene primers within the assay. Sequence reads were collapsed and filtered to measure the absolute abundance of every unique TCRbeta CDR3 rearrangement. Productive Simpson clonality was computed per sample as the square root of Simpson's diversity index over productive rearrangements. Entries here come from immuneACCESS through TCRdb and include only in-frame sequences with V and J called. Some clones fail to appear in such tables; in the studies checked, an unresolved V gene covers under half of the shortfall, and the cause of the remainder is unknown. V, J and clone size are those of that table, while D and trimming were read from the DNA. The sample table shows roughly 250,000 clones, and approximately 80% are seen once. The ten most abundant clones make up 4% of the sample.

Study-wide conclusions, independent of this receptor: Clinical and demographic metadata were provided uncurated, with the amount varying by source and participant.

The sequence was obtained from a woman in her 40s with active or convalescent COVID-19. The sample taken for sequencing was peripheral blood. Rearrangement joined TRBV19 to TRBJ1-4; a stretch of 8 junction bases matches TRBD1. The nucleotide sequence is TGTGCCAGTAGTGGCCGGGACAGGCCCGAAAAACTGTTTTTT. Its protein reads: CASSGRDRPEKLFF.